This T cell receptor beta chain stems from a study of OX40 agonist ivuxolimab in advanced cancers. About this clone itself: The target antigen is unknown.

Study conclusions and caveats: Among the nonresponders, some also had low normalized T-cell clonal expansion.

The table came from immunoSEQ multiplex PCR; TCRdb's copy has only in-frame clones and leaves some out. The table includes about 54,000 clones, roughly 91% detected once. The CDR3 extends over 13 amino acids. Trimming left V 2 bases short and J 6 bases short, with 10 bases between. CDR1 and CDR2 from the germline V gene are GTSNPN and SVGIG (reference sequence). The sequence came from an adult with an advanced solid tumor such as melanoma, head and neck, liver or kidney cancer. The sample in question was CD4+ or CD8+ T cells sorted from blood, obtained in a trial of the OX40 agonist ivuxolimab. The chain uses TRBV30 and TRBJ1-4; D gene ambiguous. The CDR3 sequence: CAWSTAVHEKLFF. Written as DNA, the CDR3 is TGTGCCTGGAGTACGGCAGTTCATGAAAAACTGTTTTTT.